This T cell receptor (beta chain) was identified during a study of memory CD4+ T cells and cytomegalovirus serostatus. About the research overall: Donors were healthy Belgian adults, 9 CMV seropositive and some 24 seronegative. Study findings and constraints: CD4+ memory repertoires contained about 40% of the roughly 150 reported CMV TCRbeta sequences.

The table came from immunoSEQ multiplex PCR; TCRdb's copy has only in-frame clones and leaves some out. Of 50,000 to 65,000 clones in the sample, about 80% were seen once. As regards this clone: Antigen specificity is unknown.

Single viable CD3+CD4+CD8-CD45RO+ cells were sorted as the memory CD4+ T cells. After thawing, CD4+ T cells were positively selected. Germline values: CDR1 LNHNV, CDR2 YYDKDF (reference sequence). V lost 3 bases and J lost 6; bases outside the gene matches: 5. The CDR3 sequence is 15 residues long. Sequences were obtained from memory CD4+ T cells from blood. This receptor was taken from an adult in good health and CMV-seropositive. V and J are TRBV15 and TRBJ2-3; TRBD1 matches 11 bases. The CDR3 sequence is CATSSGQGAGDTQYF. The CDR3 DNA is TGTGCCACCAGCAGCGGACAGGGGGCAGGTGATACGCAGTATTTT.